Given below is one TCR beta chain in context. TCR beta CDR3 regions were amplified from RNA. HTBI primers were employed in a first-round RT-PCR of the TCR CDR3. TCRdb recomputed calls from the multiplex PCR reads with MiXCR, one row per CDR3 protein. Seen here are under 600,000 distinct CDR3 sequences, more than 15% observed once, and the top ten hold around 3.5%. The PBMCs had their origin in 8.5 to 10 ml of fresh peripheral blood. Trimming shortened V by 9 bases and J by 0 bases, and 13 bases separated the two germline ends. The germline V gene encodes CDR1 MNHEY and CDR2 SVGEGT. The CDR3 length is 14 residues. The record originates from a study of T cells in Graves' hyperthyroidism and ophthalmopathy.

The sequence was obtained from a woman in her thirties or forties with Graves' ophthalmopathy. Sequencing used blood. The chain recombines TRBV6-2 or TRBV6-3 with TRBJ2-3, with D uncertain. The CDR3 nucleotides are TGTGCCAGTCTAACTGCCGGTAGCACAGATACGCAGTATTTT. Its protein is CASLTAGSTDTQYF.